The following is a T cell receptor beta chain sequence with its context. No antigen is known for it. The data were obtained in a study of OX40 agonist ivuxolimab in advanced cancers. Study context: Aged about 23 to 90 with a mean of 60 years, they were roughly 83% male. Study observations and caveats: In the 0.1 to 3.0 mg/kg range, CD4+ and CD8+ blood T cells had expanded clonally by week 6. The antigens recognized by the expanded peripheral T cells, that is their antigen specificity, were not determined. Among some nonresponders, normalized T-cell clonal expansion was also low.

The data were produced by immunoSEQ multiplex PCR, yet TCRdb's version contains in-frame clones alone and is incomplete. The repertoire consists of 81,000 or so clones, with 85% to 90% occurring once and the leading ten covering about 0.45%. Germline CDR1 LNHDA, CDR2 SQIVND (reference sequence). V lost 7 bases to trimming and J lost 3 bases; unmatched junction nucleotides: 7. The CDR3 runs 15 residues. This receptor was taken from an adult with an advanced solid tumor such as melanoma, head and neck, liver or kidney cancer. The chain links TRBV19 to TRBJ1-4; 8 nucleotides agree with TRBD1. Sample: CD4+ or CD8+ T cells sorted from blood, taken in a trial of the OX40 agonist ivuxolimab. The DNA for the CDR3 is TGTGCCAGTACCCGACAGGGGCCAGCTAATGAAAAACTGTTTTTT. This codes for CASTRQGPANEKLFF. The variable domain in full, with the rest retrieved from reference TRBV19 and TRBJ1-4, is DGGITQSPKYLFRKEGQNVTLSCEQNLNHDAMYWYRQDPGQGLRLIYYSQIVNDFQKGDIAEGYSVSREKKESFPLTVTSAQKNPTAFYLCASTRQGPANEKLFFGSGTQLSVL.